The T cell receptor beta chain described here comes from a study of STAT5B mutations in CD4+ large granular lymphocyte leukemia. Looking at the study overall: The CDR3 'QG' motif was associated with a particular HLA allele among healthy donors.

Overall study findings and caveats: TRBV06-family usage was enriched in top patient clones (8/27) versus controls (2/35).

The germline gives CDR1 LNHDA, CDR2 SQIVND (reference sequence). The ends were cut back, 3 bases at V and 2 bases at J, with 9 bases in the middle. The CDR3 is made up of 14 amino acids. In the authors' workflow: Lowest detectable productive clonotype frequency was 2.59 x 10-5. The method was immunoSEQ multiplex PCR; TCRdb's version includes in-frame clones alone and lacks a portion of them. The V and J calls and clone size come from that table; D and trimming were worked out from the DNA. The sample has about 24,000 clones, 60% to 80% seen once; the top ten hold 0.65%. A word on this clone: Its antigen is still unknown.

Sequencing input: CD4+ T cells from blood buffy coats. V is TRBV19 and J is TRBJ2-3; D is possibly TRBD2 (6 bases). The receptor comes from a human donor in good health. CDR3 sequence: CASSIAGTTDTQYF. The CDR3 DNA sequence: TGTGCCAGTAGTATCGCGGGGACCACAGATACGCAGTATTTT.